The 19 T cell receptor beta chains in this list originate from one sample, sequenced in a study of shared clonotypes between healthy human individuals (TCRdb year 2020). Libraries were built with the immunoSEQ multiplex PCR assay. What TCRdb holds here is the immuneACCESS table cut down to in-frame rearrangements. Part of the clones is not present; checked against another copy, under half of the missing clones reflect an unresolved V gene, and the others are unexplained. The sample profile shows approximately 600,000 clones; about 95% of them were found once. The ten largest clones add up to around 0.11% of the sample. For the CD8 naive samples, CD45RO-negative cells were positively selected for CCR7, yielding a CD45RA+CCR7+ population from which TemRA cells were excluded. The sequencing sample was made of naive CD8+ T cells sorted from blood. This specimen's cell subset or site label, per the study, means: CD45RA+CCR7+. The source of these receptors is a young woman in good health.

This rearrangement joins TRBV5-6 to TRBJ2-2; D perhaps matches TRBD1 (6 bases). CDR1 is SGHDT, CDR2 YYEEEE, per germline. V was clipped by 1 base and J by 1 base, with 17 bases between them. The CDR3 is 18 residues long. The CDR3 is CASSLRDNTYWNTGELFF. CDR3 in DNA: TGTGCCAGCAGCTTGAGGGACAACACTTATTGGAACACCGGGGAGCTGTTTTTT. The full variable domain, completed using reference TRBV5-6 and TRBJ2-2, is DAGVTQSPTHLIKTRGQQVTLRCSPKSGHDTVSWYQQALGQGPQFIFQYYEEEERQRGNFPDRFSGHQFPNYSSELNVNALLLGDSALYLCASSLRDNTYWNTGELFFGEGSRLTVL.

For this clone: The same CDR3 arises from other DNA sequences in this sample as well. This rearrangement joins TRBV7-8 to TRBJ2-7; D is unresolved. The CDR3 has 14 residues. V shed 2 bases and J shed 1 base, with 9 bases lying between them. Germline loops: CDR1 SGHVS, CDR2 FQNEAQ. CDR3 loop: CASSLIGSSYEQYF. CDR3 sequence (DNA): TGTGCCAGCAGCTTAATAGGTAGTTCCTACGAGCAGTACTTC.

V and J are TRBV15 and TRBJ2-7, with D unclear. Germline CDR1 reads LNHNV; CDR2 reads YYDKDF (reference sequence). CDR3 length: 9 amino acids. The germline V and J ends were trimmed by 3 bases and 6 bases, with 0 bases remaining between them. The CDR3, as DNA: TGTGCCACCAGCAGCGAGCAGTACTTC. Translated, it gives CATSSEQYF.

On this clone: The junction departs from germline at one end; a sequencing error may be responsible. The chain couples TRBV5-1 to TRBJ1-1; the match to TRBD1 covers 7 bases. The CDR3 is made up of 14 amino acids. Germline CDR1 is SGHRS and CDR2 is YFSETQ. CDR3 sequence reads: CASRLGQTNTEAFF. For the CDR3, the DNA is TGCGCCAGCAGGTTGGGACAGACGAACACTGAAGCTTTCTTT.

This clone was seen a few times. The rearrangement joins TRBV4-2 to TRBJ2-7; 11 nucleotides match TRBD2. The CDR3 length is 15 residues. Germline CDR1 and CDR2: LGHNA and YNFKEQ. Germline trimming cut 4 bases from V and 5 bases from J; bases unmatched to any gene: 7. The CDR3 sequence is CASSLVLAGEDEQYF. The CDR3 coding sequence is TGTGCCAGCAGCCTAGTACTAGCGGGAGAGGACGAGCAGTACTTC.

CDR3 in amino acids: CASSEETGRYEQYF. CDR3 nucleotide sequence: TGTGCCAGCAGTGAAGAAACAGGGAGGTACGAGCAGTACTTC. V usage is TRBV6-1 and J usage is TRBJ2-7; D is possibly TRBD1 or TRBD2 (6 bases each). The V end was cut by 1 base, the J end by 4 bases, with 11 bases between. Germline values: CDR1 MNHNS, CDR2 SASEGT. This CDR3 comprises 14 residues.

This clone was recorded only once. The identical CDR3 is also encoded by other nucleotide sequences in the sample. J is TRBJ2-7 and V is TRBV28, with 7 bases identical to TRBD1. Germline V gene lookup returns CDR1 MDHEN and CDR2 SYDVKM. The V and J ends lost 5 bases and 4 bases, in that order; junction bases with no gene match: 2. The CDR3 runs 12 residues. The CDR3 is CASSQQGYEQYF. The CDR3 nucleotides are TGTGCCAGCAGTCAACAGGGGTACGAGCAGTACTTC.

V gene TRBV27 combines with J gene TRBJ2-1; no reliable D call. Germline CDR1 reads MNHEY; CDR2 reads SMNVEV (reference sequence). CDR3 size: 13 residues. V lost 6 bases to trimming and J lost 4 bases, with 10 bases between them. The CDR3 DNA follows: TGTGCCAGCAGGCCGGATGGTTACAATGAGCAGTTCTTC. This gives the protein CASRPDGYNEQFF.

The V and J genes are TRBV27 and TRBJ1-1; 7 nucleotides align to TRBD1. J gave up 1 base and V 3 bases, and 2 bases lay outside the gene matches. The CDR3 length is 14 residues. Per germline, CDR1 MNHEY and CDR2 SMNVEV (reference sequence). The CDR3 DNA is TGTGCCAGCAGTTTTGGGACAGCGAACACTGAAGCTTTCTTT. Protein product: CASSFGTANTEAFF.

V and J are TRBV5-6 and TRBJ2-5; D is ambiguous. Germline values: CDR1 SGHDT, CDR2 YYEEEE. This CDR3 has 13 residues. Trimming removed 2 bases from V and 4 bases from J, with 9 bases in between. Written as DNA, the CDR3 is TGTGCCAGCAGCTTTTGGGTGGGAGAGACCCAGTACTTC. This codes for CASSFWVGETQYF.

This clone was detected once. The chain links TRBV5-1 to TRBJ2-7, with a weak D call TRBD1 (5 bases). The CDR3 covers 15 residues. V was shortened by 0 bases and J by 4 bases, with 14 bases between the two germline ends. Germline CDR1 is SGHRS and CDR2 is YFSETQ. CDR3 in DNA: TGCGCCAGCAGCTTGGGGGGCAGCATACGGTACGAGCAGTACTTC. This encodes CASSLGGSIRYEQYF.

The chain is built from TRBV29-1 and TRBJ2-3; D is possibly TRBD1 or TRBD2 (6 bases each). The CDR3 runs 17 residues. V lost 0 bases and J 2 bases, leaving 18 bases between the germline ends. The germline V gene has CDR1 SQVTM and CDR2 ANQGSEA. CDR3 amino acids: CSVEDLGGLKATDTQYF. The CDR3 DNA follows: TGCAGCGTTGAAGATCTGGGGGGCCTTAAGGCCACAGATACGCAGTATTTT.

The V call is TRBV5-6, the J call TRBJ1-1, with 8 bases identical to TRBD1. Germline CDR1 and CDR2: SGHDT and YYEEEE. The V gene end was trimmed by 1 base and the J gene end by 4 bases; junction bases not matched to a gene: 6. The CDR3 sequence is 15 residues long. CDR3 protein: CASSLSDRGSTEAFF. CDR3 sequence (DNA): TGTGCCAGCAGCTTGAGTGACAGGGGAAGCACTGAAGCTTTCTTT.

The chain has TRBV5-1 and TRBJ2-7, with TRBD2 matching 7 bases. The germline V gene encodes CDR1 SGHRS and CDR2 YFSETQ. The CDR3 loop spans 14 amino acids. Trimming removed 3 bases from V and 2 bases from J; junction bases left unmatched: 5. The CDR3 DNA is TGCGCCAGCAGCTGGGAGCGGGGTCCCTACGAGCAGTACTTC. This encodes CASSWERGPYEQYF.

The CDR3 nucleotides read TGTGCCAGCAGTGACTGGGACAGCACTTCCCGTTATAGCAATCAGCCCCAGCATTTT. Its translation is CASSDWDSTSRYSNQPQHF. This chain connects TRBV6-4 to TRBJ1-5; 7 bases are shared with TRBD1. The ends lost 1 base at V and 0 bases at J; junction bases unmatched: 12. The CDR3 consists of 19 residues. Germline V lookup: CDR1 MRHNA, CDR2 SNTAGT.

The chain carries TRBV9 and TRBJ2-7; TRBD1 or TRBD2 may be the D gene (5 bases each). Germline V CDR1 and CDR2: SGDLS, YYNGEE. The germline V and J ends were trimmed by 4 bases and 2 bases, with 13 bases remaining between them. This CDR3 spans 14 amino acids. This CDR3 reads CASSPWQGAYEQYF. The CDR3 DNA reads TGTGCCAGCAGCCCCTGGCAGGGAGCCTACGAGCAGTACTTC.

CDR3 loop: CASSFSGSVADTQYF. Here the CDR3 DNA reads TGTGCCAGCAGCTTCAGCGGGAGTGTTGCAGATACGCAGTATTTT. V gene TRBV28 combines with J gene TRBJ2-3; 8 nucleotides match TRBD2. The CDR3 has 15 residues. V gave up 6 bases and J gave up 4 bases; unmatched junction bases: 9. CDR1 and CDR2 (germline): MDHEN, SYDVKM.

The chain carries TRBV6-5 and TRBJ1-1, with 9 positions matching TRBD1. Germline trimming cut 2 bases from V and 5 bases from J; bases unmatched to any gene: 9. The CDR3 contains 16 residues. Germline CDR1 and CDR2: MNHEY and SVGAGI. The CDR3, as DNA: TGTGCCAGCAGTTACGCACAGGGGGCTTTATATACTGAAGCTTTCTTT. It yields the protein CASSYAQGALYTEAFF.

J is TRBJ2-1 and V is TRBV21-1; TRBD1 reflects the table's D call only, with no check against the DNA. TRBV21-1 represents a pseudogene. The CDR3 runs to 16 residues. In nucleotides, the CDR3 is TGTGCCAGCAGCACCCGACAGGGAATGGCCTACAATGAGCAGTTCTTC. Its translation: CASSTRQGMAYNEQFF.